Presented here are 24 T cell receptor beta chains from one specimen sequenced in a study of T cell clonality in common variable immunodeficiency. Generated by immunoSEQ multiplex PCR, the TCRdb table keeps only in-frame clones and is missing some. The sample holds about 42,000 clones, and no clone turns up only once. The sample comprised peripheral blood mononuclear cells. Every receptor here comes from a person aged 18-70 years in good health.

This clone was counted ten times or more. The read ends 3 residues before the CDR3 terminus; that terminus is restored from the germline J gene. This chain links TRBV19 with TRBJ1-2, with 11 positions matching TRBD1. Unmatched junction bases numbered 3, after V lost 3 bases and J lost 6 bases. The germline CDR1 and CDR2 sequences are LNHDA and SQIVND (reference sequence). The CDR3 covers 14 residues. The part of the CDR3 DNA that was read is TGTGCCAGTAGTATGGACAGGGGGCGGGATGGC. It encodes CASSMDRGRDG. The CDR3 in full is CASSMDRGRDGYTF. The variable domain in full, with the rest retrieved from reference TRBV19 and TRBJ1-2, is DGGITQSPKYLFRKEGQNVTLSCEQNLNHDAMYWYRQDPGQGLRLIYYSQIVNDFQKGDIAEGYSVSREKKESFPLTVTSAQKNPTAFYLCASSMDRGRDGYTFGSGTRLTVV.

This clone was counted many times. The CDR3 is cut off 3 residues early in the read; its end comes from the germline J gene. The chain carries TRBV30 and TRBJ1-1, with a tentative D call TRBD1 (6 bases). Germline V gene sequence: CDR1 GTSNPN, CDR2 SVGIG (reference sequence). The CDR3 length is 14 residues. Deletions cut 0 bases from V and 3 bases from J, with 11 bases between. The CDR3 here is CAWSVRGRDTEAFF. The DNA read from the CDR3 is TGTGCCTGGAGTGTGAGGGGGAGGGACACTGAA.

This clone was counted at least ten times. The CDR3 bases that were read are TGTGCCAGCAGCCGCCGGGACAGGGACTATGGC. Translated, it gives CASSRRDRDYG. The whole CDR3 protein reads CASSRRDRDYGYTF. The V and J genes are TRBV7-9 and TRBJ1-2; TRBD1 aligns across 9 bases. The read halts 3 residues ahead of the CDR3 end, with the missing end drawn from the germline J gene. This CDR3 is built from 14 residues. Germline values: CDR1 SEHNR, CDR2 FQNEAQ (reference sequence). The ends lost 5 bases at V and 3 bases at J; junction bases unmatched: 4.

The CDR3 bases that were read are TGTGCCTGGAGTTTGACTAGCGGGGGGGCCGATACC. Protein sequence: CAWSLTSGGADT. The entire CDR3 protein is CAWSLTSGGADTYTF. The V call is TRBV30, the J call TRBJ1-2; D may be TRBD1 (6 bases). The read ends 3 residues early relative to the CDR3; the germline J gene fills the gap. The CDR3 consists of 15 residues. Germline-derived CDR1 and CDR2 are GTSNPN and SVGIG (reference sequence). The variable domain in full, completed from reference TRBV30 and TRBJ1-2, reads SQTIHQWPATLVQPVGSPLSLECTVEGTSNPNLYWYRQAAGRGLQLLFYSVGIGQISSEVPQNLSASRPQDRQFILSSKKLLLSDSGFYLCAWSLTSGGADTYTFGSGTRLTVV.

This clone was recorded at least ten times. The read ends 3 residues early relative to the CDR3; the germline J gene fills the gap. V gene TRBV7-2 combines with J gene TRBJ2-2; no clear D. Between the trimmed V and J ends, which lost 2 bases and 6 bases, there was a span of 4 bases. CDR3 length equals 12 residues. Germline lookup yields CDR1 SGHTA and CDR2 FQGNSA. CDR3 bases read: TGTGCCAGCAGCTTATATCCCGGGGAG. It is translated as CASSLYPGE. The CDR3 in its entirety is CASSLYPGELFF.

This clone was recorded at least ten times. CDR3 sequence: CAWSSGGGPTGELFF. CDR3 DNA (partial): TGTGCCTGGAGTTCTGGGGGGGGGCCCACCGGGGAG. The chain joins TRBV30 to TRBJ2-2, with TRBD2 as a possible D gene (7 bases). From the germline J gene comes the end of the CDR3, since the read stops 3 residues before it. Trimming pared 2 bases from V and 4 bases from J, leaving 14 bases between. The CDR3 loop spans 15 amino acids. Germline CDR1 is GTSNPN and CDR2 is SVGIG (reference sequence).

This clone was found many times. The read falls 3 residues short of the CDR3 end, and the missing part is taken from the germline J gene. The chain links TRBV7-2 to TRBJ1-6, with no clear D. This CDR3 comprises 15 residues. The V gene lost 2 bases and the J gene lost 9 bases, with 14 bases spanning the gap. Germline V gene lookup returns CDR1 SGHTA and CDR2 FQGNSA. The CDR3 bases that were read are TGTGCCAGCAGCTTAATAAGACAAAATGCTTCACCC. Its protein product is CASSLIRQNASP. The whole CDR3 protein is CASSLIRQNASPLHF.

This clone has a count of ten or more. The read stops 3 residues short of the end of the CDR3; the missing end is completed from the germline J gene. The chain is built from TRBV7-9 and TRBJ1-2; no clear D gene. Per germline, CDR1 SEHNR and CDR2 FQNEAQ (reference sequence). The CDR3 totals 13 residues. V was trimmed by 1 base and J by 7 bases, leaving 10 bases between them. The CDR3 loop is CASSLVLGGGYTF. CDR3 DNA (partial): TGTGCCAGCAGCTTAGTACTAGGAGGTGGC.

This clone was seen at least ten times. The CDR3 extends 3 residues past the end of the read, so its final part is completed from the germline J gene. The chain employs TRBV15 and TRBJ2-1, with 8 bases fitting TRBD2. CDR3 length equals 16 residues. Germline V lookup: CDR1 LNHNV, CDR2 YYDKDF (reference sequence). V was clipped by 0 bases and J by 5 bases; unmatched bases: 6. CDR3 sequence: CATSRESLAADNEQFF. CDR3 DNA, as far as it was read: TGTGCCACCAGCAGAGAGTCACTAGCGGCTGACAATGAG.

This clone was counted many times. The read gets to within 3 residues of the CDR3 end, and the germline J gene fills in the rest. This chain connects TRBV20-1 to TRBJ2-2; 12 nucleotides line up with TRBD2. The ends lost 0 bases at V and 4 bases at J; junction bases unmatched: 9. Germline V lookup: CDR1 DFQATT, CDR2 SNEGSKA (reference sequence). The CDR3 runs to 18 residues. CDR3 amino acids: CSARDLTSGGSGTGELFF. The CDR3 DNA, read in part, is TGCAGTGCTAGAGATCTCACTAGCGGGGGGTCGGGCACCGGGGAG.

This clone was recorded at least ten times. The CDR3 bases that were read are TGTGCCAGTAGCCCCGACAGGTTCGGGGGC. Translation gives CASSPDRFGG. The full CDR3 reads CASSPDRFGGYTF. The chain couples TRBV19 to TRBJ1-2; a weak D match, TRBD1 (6 bases). Read sequence stops 3 residues before the CDR3 end, and the germline J gene provides the missing end. This CDR3 is built from 13 residues. The germline V gene encodes CDR1 LNHDA and CDR2 SQIVND (reference sequence).

This clone was seen only a few times. The CDR3 is cut off 3 residues early in the read; its end comes from the germline J gene. The V gene is TRBV29-1, the J gene TRBJ2-3; the D gene is possibly TRBD1 (7 bases). Germline V gene sequence: CDR1 SQVTM, CDR2 ANQGSEA. The CDR3 consists of 14 residues. The covered CDR3 bases are TGCAGCGTTGAGCGGGACAGCTGGGGCGAGACG. Amino acids: CSVERDSWGET. The whole CDR3 sequence reads CSVERDSWGETQYF.

This clone was detected ten times or more. The read gets to within 3 residues of the CDR3 end, and the germline J gene fills in the rest. The chain has TRBV19 and TRBJ2-3; D might be TRBD2 (6 bases). V lost 11 bases, J lost 0 bases, and 15 bases lay in between. This CDR3 is 14 amino acids long. The germline CDR1 and CDR2 sequences are LNHDA and SQIVND (reference sequence). The CDR3 sequence: CALRAGHSTDTQYF. The CDR3 DNA, read in part, is TGTGCCCTCCGGGCGGGGCATAGCACAGATACG.

This clone was observed many times. The CDR3 extends 3 residues past the end of the read, so its final part is completed from the germline J gene. V usage is TRBV6-2 or TRBV6-3 and J usage is TRBJ1-2; 7 bases agree with TRBD1. Germline V gene lookup returns CDR1 MNHEY and CDR2 SVGEGT. The length of the CDR3 is 12 residues. Partial CDR3 DNA: TGTGCCAGCAGTCGACAGGGTTCAGGC. It codes for CASSRQGSG. The whole CDR3 is CASSRQGSGYTF.

The table lists this clone with many counts. The read terminates 3 residues before the CDR3 end, so the remaining end is supplied by the germline J gene. This rearrangement joins TRBV2 to TRBJ1-2, with D unresolved. V was pared by 1 base and J by 6 bases, with 15 bases between. The germline gives CDR1 SNHLY, CDR2 FYNNEI. This CDR3 has 15 residues. CDR3 bases read: TGTGCCAGCAGTGAAGGGGCATTTTCGGATGATGGC. It specifies CASSEGAFSDDG. The entire CDR3 protein is CASSEGAFSDDGYTF.

The table lists this clone with many counts. Here the CDR3 reads CASSPGTASTEAFF. The part of the CDR3 DNA that was read is TGTGCCAGCAGCCCAGGGACAGCAAGCACTGAA. The chain uses TRBV7-2 and TRBJ1-1; TRBD1 matches 7 bases. The read finishes 3 residues shy of the CDR3 end, and the germline J gene is used to complete it. CDR1 and CDR2 (germline): SGHTA, FQGNSA. The junction had 7 bases not matched to a gene; V was cut back by 5 bases and J by 4 bases. The CDR3 covers 14 residues.

The table lists this clone with many counts. The CDR3 end falls 3 residues outside the read, so it is completed with the germline J gene. The J gene is TRBJ2-6, the V gene TRBV13, with 7 nucleotides matching TRBD1. CDR3 size: 19 residues. From germline, CDR1 is PRHDT and CDR2 FYEKMQ (reference sequence). V was clipped by 3 bases and J by 2 bases; unmatched bases: 13. The CDR3 reads CASSFAPGQWGPGANVLTF. The sequenced part of the CDR3 DNA is TGTGCCAGCAGCTTCGCGCCGGGACAGTGGGGCCCTGGGGCCAACGTC.

This clone came up many times. The DNA ends 3 residues before the CDR3 does, and the rest of the CDR3 is filled in from the germline J gene. The V gene is TRBV29-1, the J gene TRBJ2-1, with TRBD1 matching 10 bases. Germline V gene data show CDR1 as SQVTM and CDR2 as ANQGSEA. Unmatched junction bases numbered 12, after V lost 5 bases and J lost 8 bases. CDR3 size: 15 residues. The DNA read from the CDR3 is TGCAGCGTTTCCTCGGGACAGGGGTTGTGGGATGAG. This translates into CSVSSGQGLWDE. The whole CDR3 region reads CSVSSGQGLWDEQFF.

This clone was seen ten or more times. The read is 3 residues too short to cover the CDR3 end, so that end is filled in from the germline J gene. The chain combines TRBV7-3 with TRBJ2-5, with D perhaps matching TRBD2 (6 bases). Germline V gene lookup returns CDR1 SGHTA and CDR2 FQGTGA. V was shortened by 5 bases and J by 1 base, with 11 bases between the two germline ends. The CDR3 runs to 14 residues. The CDR3 spells CASSRGGSQETQYF. The sequenced part of the CDR3 DNA is TGTGCCAGCAGCCGGGGAGGCTCCCAAGAGACC.

A word on this clone: With the read ending 3 residues before the CDR3 end, the germline J gene is used to fill in that end. The chain employs TRBV6-1 and TRBJ2-1; D not resolved. V was cut by 1 base and J by 9 bases, with 7 bases left in between. Germline V lookup: CDR1 MNHNS, CDR2 SASEGT. The CDR3 loop spans 12 amino acids. The covered CDR3 bases are TGTGCCAGCAGTGAAGGCAAGCTTGAG. It specifies CASSEGKLE. The full CDR3 sequence reads CASSEGKLEQFF.

This clone appeared many times. The CDR3 sequence is CATSDRARTGELFF. CDR3 DNA, as far as it was read: TGTGCCACCAGTGACAGAGCGCGGACCGGGGAG. V and J are TRBV24-1 and TRBJ2-2; D call uncertain. The observed sequence ends 3 residues before the CDR3 terminus, with the missing tail filled in from the germline J gene. Germline V gene data show CDR1 as KGHDR and CDR2 as SFDVKD. V lost 4 bases and J 5 bases, leaving 10 bases between the germline ends. The CDR3 is 14 residues long.

This clone was counted at least ten times. Read coverage stops 3 residues before the CDR3 terminus; the germline J gene supplies the remainder. The chain combines TRBV7-6 with TRBJ2-1, with D possibly matching TRBD1 (5 bases). Trimming left V 0 bases short and J 3 bases short, with 12 bases between. The CDR3 extends over 16 amino acids. Germline-derived CDR1 and CDR2 are SGHVS and FNYEAQ. CDR3 protein: CASSLADTGLYNEQFF. The DNA read from the CDR3 is TGTGCCAGCAGCTTAGCAGATACAGGCCTCTACAATGAG.

This clone was counted many times. Coverage ceases 3 residues before the CDR3 finishes, and the germline J gene fills in the end. V gene TRBV29-1 combines with J gene TRBJ1-5, with D possibly matching TRBD1 (6 bases). V lost 6 bases, J lost 7 bases, and 19 bases lay in between. Germline V gene data show CDR1 as SQVTM and CDR2 as ANQGSEA. The CDR3 has 14 residues. The CDR3 protein is CSVGTGSIDQPQHF. The CDR3 DNA, read in part, is TGCAGCGTGGGAACAGGGAGTATTGACCAGCCC.

This clone was detected ten times or more. The CDR3 end lies 3 residues beyond the end of the read and is filled in from the germline J gene. J is TRBJ2-3 and V is TRBV5-1; D is unclear. The V gene lost 4 bases and the J gene lost 0 bases, with 12 bases spanning the gap. The germline V gene encodes CDR1 SGHRS and CDR2 YFSETQ. This CDR3 has 15 residues. This CDR3 reads CASSLDSTSTDTQYF. CDR3 DNA, as far as it was read: TGCGCCAGCAGCCTGGATTCCACTAGCACAGATACG.